This note documents a single TCR beta chain sequence. The diagnostic criteria were recently defined, and patients with Susac syndrome met them for definite or probable disease. This sample stems from a study of CD8 T cells in Susac syndrome. Random hexamers were used to reverse transcribe the RNA input (about 0.45 to 1 ug). The method of amplification for TCR beta CDR3 was immunoSEQ multiplex PCR, covering 54 Vbeta and 13 Jbeta. TCRdb called the immunoSEQ multiplex PCR reads again in MiXCR, with one record for every CDR3 protein. The sample lists tens of thousands of distinct CDR3 sequences; roughly 93% were seen once. Germline lookup yields CDR1 MGHDK and CDR2 SYGVNS. V gave up 1 base and J gave up 4 bases, with 2 bases separating them. The CDR3 sequence is 13 residues long.

The sequence came from a human donor with Susac syndrome. Sequenced input: CD4+ T cells from PBMCs. V is TRBV25-1 and J is TRBJ2-6; D call uncertain. CDR3 amino acids: CASSEWGANVLTF. CDR3 DNA sequence: TGTGCCAGCAGTGAATGGGGGGCCAACGTCCTGACTTTC.